This T cell receptor (beta chain) is drawn from a study of shared clonotypes between healthy human individuals. The overall study: Per-donor plates numbered three CD4 naive, three CD4 memory, two CD8 naive and one CD8 memory. Whole-study results and caveats: Naive CD4 clonotypes were shared across a handful of donors at 4% to 5%.

Worth noting for this clone: Antigen specificity is unknown.

Germline CDR1 reads SQVTM; CDR2 reads ANQGSEA. V was pared by 1 base and J by 2 bases, with 10 bases of the junction left unmatched. The CDR3 consists of 17 residues. At deep level, the assay was performed. Assay used: immunoSEQ multiplex PCR; TCRdb lists only in-frame clones, some missing. Of 1.5 million to 2.5 million clones detected, just under 95% appear once; the ten largest clones hold more than 0.95%. Naive CD8 cells comprised CD45RO-negative, CCR7-positively selected cells, excluding terminally differentiated effector memory CD45RA+ cells. There were no recent acute infections or vaccinations among the donors, who were healthy HIV-negative adults.

Material for sequencing was naive CD8+ T cells sorted from blood. The J gene is TRBJ2-3, the V gene TRBV29-1; 9 bases align to TRBD2. This TCR was recovered from a man aged 18 to 29 in good health. CDR3 sequence reads: CSVEGGLAGPPTDTQYF. In nucleotides, the CDR3 is TGCAGCGTTGAAGGGGGCCTAGCGGGACCCCCCACAGATACGCAGTATTTT.